This T cell receptor (beta chain) came from a study of shared clonotypes between healthy human individuals. Trimming removed 2 bases from V and 5 bases from J, with 10 bases in between. CDR3 size: 14 residues. Germline V CDR1 and CDR2: SGHDT, YYEEEE. Libraries were prepared by immunoSEQ multiplex PCR; TCRdb keeps only in-frame clonotypes and omits some of them. The sample lists about a million clones, less than 85% occurring once. What was sequenced was memory CD4+ T cells sorted from blood. Subset in this sample: CD45RA-negative fraction. This TCR came from a man between 18 and 29 years old in good health. J is TRBJ1-4 and V is TRBV5-6; D is perhaps TRBD1 (5 bases). The CDR3 DNA reads as TGTGCCAGCAGCTTAAGGGACTTGAATGAAAAACTGTTTTTT. It yields the protein CASSLRDLNEKLFF.